The 23 T cell receptor beta chains presented below share a single source sample, sequenced in a study of control samples from healthy donors and cancer patients. This table comes from immunoSEQ multiplex PCR, and its TCRdb copy is limited to in-frame clones, with some not included. The table shows 120,000 or so clones, with about 93% occurring only once. The sample was blood. Receptor source: a man aged 18 to 29 in good health.

V and J are TRBV18 and TRBJ2-7, with TRBD1 matching 8 bases. CDR3 size: 15 residues. Germline CDR1 KGHSH, CDR2 LQKENI. V was clipped by 0 bases and J by 6 bases; unmatched bases: 7. As DNA, the CDR3 is TGTGCCAGCTCACCACCCGGGACAGGACCCAGCGAGCAGTACTTC. As protein: CASSPPGTGPSEQYF.

Here the CDR3 DNA reads TGTGCCTGGAGTGATGGACAGGGGAATAATTCACCCCTCCACTTT. This encodes CAWSDGQGNNSPLHF. The chain links TRBV30 to TRBJ1-6; 9 positions match TRBD1. This CDR3 has 15 amino acids. V lost 1 base and J lost 5; bases outside the gene matches: 3. Germline V lookup: CDR1 GTSNPN, CDR2 SVGIG (reference sequence).

The chain carries TRBV24-1 and TRBJ2-1, with D perhaps TRBD2 (6 bases). V was trimmed by 5 bases and J by 4 bases, leaving 8 bases between them. CDR1 is KGHDR, CDR2 SFDVKD, per germline. The CDR3 is 13 amino acids. The CDR3 region is CATSGREYNEQFF. CDR3 nucleotide sequence: TGTGCCACCAGTGGCCGGGAGTACAATGAGCAGTTCTTC.

This clone appeared a single time. This chain joins TRBV24-1 and TRBJ2-7, with 8 bases matching TRBD2. CDR3 length: 16 amino acids. In germline, CDR1 is KGHDR, CDR2 SFDVKD. Losses at the gene ends were 4 bases for V and 4 bases for J; bases not matched to a gene: 11. CDR3 DNA sequence: TGTGCCACCAGTGACGACGGGGGGGCCTCTTTATACGAGCAGTACGTC. Protein: CATSDDGGASLYEQYV.

The chain combines TRBV28 with TRBJ1-5; unclear D gene. Trimming pared 4 bases from V and 5 bases from J, leaving 6 bases between. The CDR3 has 12 residues. The germline gives CDR1 MDHEN, CDR2 SYDVKM. The CDR3 coding sequence is TGTGCCAGCAGTTGGAGGGATCAGCCCCAGCATTTT. Its protein product is CASSWRDQPQHF. Supplemented by reference TRBV28 and TRBJ1-5, the full variable domain reads DVKVTQSSRYLVKRTGEKVFLECVQDMDHENMFWYRQDPGLGLRLIYFSYDVKMKEKGDIPEGYSVSREKKERFSLILESASTNQTSMYLCASSWRDQPQHFGDGTRLSIL.

The chain joins TRBV28 to TRBJ1-5; the D gene is possibly TRBD1 (6 bases). CDR3 size: 18 residues. Trimming left V 1 base short and J 0 bases short, with 16 bases between. Germline V gives CDR1 MDHEN, CDR2 SYDVKM. The DNA for the CDR3 is TGTGCCAGCAGTTTATTCACATGGGGGGCGGATAGCAATCAGCCCCAGCATTTT. Translated: CASSLFTWGADSNQPQHF.

The V call is TRBV2, the J call TRBJ1-5; D perhaps matches TRBD1 (6 bases). Trimming removed 8 bases at V and 2 bases at J, with 25 bases between. CDR1 is SNHLY and CDR2 is FYNNEI in the germline V gene. The CDR3 covers 18 residues. The CDR3 DNA is TGTGCCAGCGCGCCGGGGGGGGGCCGCCCGGGGGGCAATCAGCCCCAGCATTTT. Residues: CASAPGGGRPGGNQPQHF.

The genes are TRBV5-1 and TRBJ2-5; 13 nucleotides match TRBD2. CDR1 is SGHRS, CDR2 YFSETQ, per germline. There are 15 residues in the CDR3. V gave up 0 bases and J gave up 5 bases; unmatched junction bases: 1. The CDR3 DNA reads TGCGCCAGCAGCTTGGGGACTAGCGGGGGTGAGACCCAGTACTTC. This translates into CASSLGTSGGETQYF.

This clone was seen more than once but under ten times. V usage is TRBV11-2 and J usage is TRBJ2-7, with TRBD1 as a possible D gene (5 bases). The germline V gene encodes CDR1 SGHAT and CDR2 FQNNGV. The CDR3 is 15 residues long. Trimming removed 0 bases from V and 7 bases from J, with 16 bases in between. The CDR3 DNA is TGTGCCAGCAGCTTAGATGGGGCCCCAATAAGAGAGCAGTACGTC. This codes for CASSLDGAPIREQYV.

This clone appeared a single time. This chain connects TRBV7-3 to TRBJ2-1; D possibly uses TRBD1 or TRBD2 (5 bases each). There are 12 residues in the CDR3. Trimming left V 4 bases short and J 9 bases short, with 10 bases between. Germline CDR1 and CDR2: SGHTA and FQGTGA. The CDR3 sequence is CASSYERGEQFF. The CDR3 DNA reads as TGTGCCAGCAGCTATGAGAGGGGTGAGCAGTTCTTC.

The chain links TRBV3-1 (or the pseudogene TRBV3-2) to TRBJ1-2, with TRBD1 matching 8 bases. Germline-derived CDR1 and CDR2 are LGHDT and YNNKEL (reference sequence). The CDR3 sequence is 16 residues long. V was clipped by 3 bases and J by 6 bases; unmatched bases: 12. The CDR3 DNA sequence: TGTGCCAGCAGCCACGGAGCTGCAGGGGGCGGGAATGGCTACACCTTC. Translation: CASSHGAAGGGNGYTF.

The V call is TRBV12-5, the J call TRBJ2-3; 7 bases line up with TRBD2. The V and J ends lost 4 bases and 1 base, in that order; junction bases with no gene match: 11. Germline V gene sequence: CDR1 LGHNT, CDR2 FRNRAP. The CDR3 totals 17 residues. CDR3 sequence reads: CASGSSRNREGTDTQYF. DNA for the CDR3: TGTGCTAGTGGTTCCAGCCGAAACCGGGAGGGCACAGATACGCAGTATTTT.

In regard to this clone: A much larger clone lies a single base off, so this may be a read error. The rearrangement joins TRBV7-8 to TRBJ1-2; D is unresolved. V lost 1 base and J lost 0, with 3 bases in between. The germline gives CDR1 SGHVS, CDR2 FQNEAQ. The CDR3 sequence is 13 residues long. The CDR3 DNA is TGTGCCAGCAGCTTAGTTGCTAACTATGGCTACACCTTC. Protein product: CASSLVANYGYTF.

This chain uses TRBV29-1 with TRBJ2-5; 7 bases agree with TRBD2. This CDR3 is built from 12 residues. Germline V gene data show CDR1 as SQVTM and CDR2 as ANQGSEA. V gave up 3 bases and J gave up 2 bases; unmatched junction bases: 0. CDR3 amino acids: CSVDSGQETQYF. The CDR3 DNA follows: TGCAGCGTTGATAGCGGGCAAGAGACCCAGTACTTC.

This clone was detected once. Here the CDR3 reads CASSYYGAELEQYF. The CDR3 DNA is TGTGCCAGCAGTTATTACGGGGCTGAATTGGAGCAGTACTTC. The chain carries TRBV6-6 and TRBJ2-7; D is perhaps TRBD1 or TRBD2 (5 bases each). CDR1 and CDR2 (germline): MNHNY, SVGAGI (reference sequence). The length of the CDR3 is 14 residues. The ends were cut back, 3 bases at V and 7 bases at J, with 16 bases in the middle.

This clone appeared once. CDR3 sequence (DNA): TGTGCCAGCAGCGACCAGGGGGTACGAGCTCAGCCCCAGCATTTT. It encodes CASSDQGVRAQPQHF. The rearrangement links TRBV7-8 to TRBJ1-5; 7 nucleotides agree with TRBD1. The germline gives CDR1 SGHVS, CDR2 FQNEAQ. This CDR3 has 15 amino acids. The V gene end was trimmed by 5 bases and the J gene end by 6 bases; junction bases not matched to a gene: 10.

In DNA, the CDR3 is TGTGCCAGCAGCTTAAGAAAGGGGAACAACAATGAGCAGTTCTTC. This translates into CASSLRKGNNNEQFF. This chain links TRBV7-3 with TRBJ2-1; TRBD1 might be the D (5 bases). CDR3 length equals 15 residues. Trimming cost V 1 base and J 5 bases, with 12 bases left between them. Germline-derived CDR1 and CDR2 are SGHTA and FQGTGA.

The count of this clone is one. CDR3 region: CASKGRTGELFF. Written as DNA, the CDR3 is TGTGCCAGCAAGGGCCGCACCGGGGAGCTGTTTTTT. The chain employs TRBV9 and TRBJ2-2, with unresolved D. The CDR3 consists of 12 residues. Trimming stripped 6 bases from V and 4 bases from J, with 7 bases between. The germline gives CDR1 SGDLS, CDR2 YYNGEE.

V usage is TRBV6-4 and J usage is TRBJ1-6; D gene unclear. V gave up 5 bases and J gave up 8 bases, with 10 bases separating them. Germline CDR1 reads MRHNA; CDR2 reads SNTAGT. The CDR3 runs to 13 residues. DNA of the CDR3: TGTGCCAGCAGTCCGGGGATGGATTCACCCCTCCACTTT. It translates to CASSPGMDSPLHF.

J is TRBJ2-2 and V is TRBV2; D call uncertain. The CDR3 contains 11 residues. CDR1 is SNHLY, CDR2 FYNNEI, per germline. The V and J ends lost 7 bases and 4 bases respectively, with 4 bases between them. CDR3 protein: CASTGTGELFF. CDR3 coding DNA: TGTGCCAGCACAGGCACCGGGGAGCTGTTTTTT.

This rearrangement joins TRBV28 to TRBJ1-1; 10 bases map to TRBD1. This CDR3 region has 13 residues. Germline values: CDR1 MDHEN, CDR2 SYDVKM. V shed 8 bases and J 1 base; nucleotides not matched to a gene: 1. CDR3 region: CASRTGGNTEAFF. The CDR3, as DNA: TGTGCCAGCCGGACAGGGGGGAACACTGAAGCTTTCTTT.

The rearrangement joins TRBV5-8 to TRBJ2-7; 7 positions match TRBD2. The CDR3 length is 14 residues. V shed 1 base, J shed 5 bases, and the junction held 6 bases outside the gene matches. Germline loops: CDR1 SGHTS, CDR2 YDEGEE. The CDR3 region is CASSLRGETHEQYF. The CDR3 DNA follows: TGTGCCAGCAGCTTGCGGGGGGAAACCCACGAGCAGTACTTC.

The chain has TRBV25-1 and TRBJ1-4; weak D call: TRBD1 (5 bases). This CDR3 contains 13 residues. Germline CDR1 MGHDK, CDR2 SYGVNS. V was cut by 6 bases and J by 12 bases, with 17 bases left in between. The CDR3 is CASSRDRSLELFF. In DNA form, the CDR3 reads TGTGCCAGCAGCCGGGACCGCTCACTGGAACTGTTTTTT.